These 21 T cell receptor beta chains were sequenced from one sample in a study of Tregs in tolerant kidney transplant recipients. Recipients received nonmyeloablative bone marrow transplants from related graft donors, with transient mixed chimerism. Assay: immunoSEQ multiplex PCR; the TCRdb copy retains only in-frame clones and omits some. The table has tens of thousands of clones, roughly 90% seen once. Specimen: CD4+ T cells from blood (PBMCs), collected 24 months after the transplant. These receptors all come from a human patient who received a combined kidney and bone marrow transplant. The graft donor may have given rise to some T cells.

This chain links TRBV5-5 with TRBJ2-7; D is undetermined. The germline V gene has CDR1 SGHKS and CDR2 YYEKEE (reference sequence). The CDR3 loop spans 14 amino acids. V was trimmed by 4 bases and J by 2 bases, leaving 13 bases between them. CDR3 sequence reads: CASSESYPPYEQYF. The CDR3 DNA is TGTGCCAGCAGCGAGAGCTACCCTCCCTACGAGCAGTACTTC.

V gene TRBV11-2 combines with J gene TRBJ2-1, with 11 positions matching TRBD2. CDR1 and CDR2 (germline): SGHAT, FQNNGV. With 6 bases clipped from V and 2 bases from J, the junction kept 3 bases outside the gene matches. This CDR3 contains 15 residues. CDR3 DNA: TGTGCCAGCAGTCCACTAGCGGGGGCCTACAATGAGCAGTTCTTC. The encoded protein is CASSPLAGAYNEQFF.

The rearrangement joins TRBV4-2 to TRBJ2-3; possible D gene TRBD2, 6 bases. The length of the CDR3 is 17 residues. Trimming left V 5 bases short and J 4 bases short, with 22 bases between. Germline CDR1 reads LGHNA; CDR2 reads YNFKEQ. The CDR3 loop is CASSALSGPSGSDTQYF. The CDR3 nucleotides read TGTGCCAGCAGCGCCCTTAGCGGACCCAGCGGGTCAGATACGCAGTATTTT.

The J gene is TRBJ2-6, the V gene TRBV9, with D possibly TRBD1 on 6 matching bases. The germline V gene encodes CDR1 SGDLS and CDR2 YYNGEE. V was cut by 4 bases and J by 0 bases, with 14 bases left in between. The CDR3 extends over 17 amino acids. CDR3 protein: CASSPQGQDSGANVLTF. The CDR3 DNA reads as TGTGCCAGCAGCCCCCAGGGGCAGGACTCTGGGGCCAACGTCCTGACTTTC.

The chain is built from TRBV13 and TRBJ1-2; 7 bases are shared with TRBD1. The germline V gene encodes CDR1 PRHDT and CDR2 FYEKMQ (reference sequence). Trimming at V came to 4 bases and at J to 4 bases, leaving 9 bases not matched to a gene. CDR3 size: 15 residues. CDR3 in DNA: TGTGCCAGCAGCTGGGGGGCCCCAGGGGGCTATGGCTACACCTTC. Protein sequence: CASSWGAPGGYGYTF.

The CDR3: CASSLQGAPYNEQFF. In nucleotides, the CDR3 is TGTGCCAGCAGCCTACAGGGGGCACCTTACAATGAGCAGTTCTTC. The rearrangement joins TRBV6-5 to TRBJ2-1; 9 bases agree with TRBD1. This CDR3 region has 15 residues. Unmatched junction bases numbered 7, after V lost 6 bases and J lost 4 bases. CDR1 and CDR2 from the germline V gene are MNHEY and SVGAGI.

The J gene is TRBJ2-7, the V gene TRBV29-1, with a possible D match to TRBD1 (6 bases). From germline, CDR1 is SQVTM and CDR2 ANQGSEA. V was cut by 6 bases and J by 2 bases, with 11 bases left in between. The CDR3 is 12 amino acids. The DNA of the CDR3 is TGCAGCGTCCGGGACACCACCTACGAGCAGTACTTC. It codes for CSVRDTTYEQYF.

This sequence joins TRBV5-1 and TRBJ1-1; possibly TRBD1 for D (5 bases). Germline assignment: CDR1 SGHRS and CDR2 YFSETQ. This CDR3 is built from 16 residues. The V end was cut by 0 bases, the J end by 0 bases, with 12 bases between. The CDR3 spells CASSLAAAGLNTEAFF. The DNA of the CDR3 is TGCGCCAGCAGCTTGGCCGCGGCAGGGCTGAACACTGAAGCTTTCTTT.

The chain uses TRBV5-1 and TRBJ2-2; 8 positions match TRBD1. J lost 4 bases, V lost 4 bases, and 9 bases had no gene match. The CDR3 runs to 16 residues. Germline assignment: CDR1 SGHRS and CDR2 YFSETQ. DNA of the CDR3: TGCGCCAGCAGCGACGGACAGGGCACCATCACCGGGGAGCTGTTTTTT. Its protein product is CASSDGQGTITGELFF.

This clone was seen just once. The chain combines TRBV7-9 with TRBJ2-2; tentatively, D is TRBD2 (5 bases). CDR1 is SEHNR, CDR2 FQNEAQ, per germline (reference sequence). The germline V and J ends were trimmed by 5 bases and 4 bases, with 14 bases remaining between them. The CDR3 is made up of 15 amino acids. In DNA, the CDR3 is TGTGCCAGCAGCGCACGGCTAGCACCCACCGGGGAGCTGTTTTTT. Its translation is CASSARLAPTGELFF.

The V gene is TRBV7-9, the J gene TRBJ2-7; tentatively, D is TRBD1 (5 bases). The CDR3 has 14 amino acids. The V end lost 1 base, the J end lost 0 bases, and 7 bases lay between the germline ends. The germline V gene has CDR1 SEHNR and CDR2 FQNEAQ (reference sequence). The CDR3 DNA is TGTGCCAGCAGCTTAGACAGGTACTCCTACGAGCAGTACTTC. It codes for CASSLDRYSYEQYF.

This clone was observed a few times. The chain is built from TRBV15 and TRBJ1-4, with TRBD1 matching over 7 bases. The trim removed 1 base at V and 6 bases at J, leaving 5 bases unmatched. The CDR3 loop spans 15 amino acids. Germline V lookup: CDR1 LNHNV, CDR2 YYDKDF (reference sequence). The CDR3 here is CATSRVRQGDEKLFF. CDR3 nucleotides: TGTGCCACCAGCAGAGTCAGGCAGGGGGATGAAAAACTGTTTTTT.

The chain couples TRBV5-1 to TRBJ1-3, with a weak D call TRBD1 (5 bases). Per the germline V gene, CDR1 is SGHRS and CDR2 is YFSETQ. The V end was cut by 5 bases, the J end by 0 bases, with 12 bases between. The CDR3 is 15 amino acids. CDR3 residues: CASSLTEFSGNTIYF. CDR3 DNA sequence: TGCGCCAGCAGTTTGACAGAATTCTCTGGAAACACCATATATTTT.

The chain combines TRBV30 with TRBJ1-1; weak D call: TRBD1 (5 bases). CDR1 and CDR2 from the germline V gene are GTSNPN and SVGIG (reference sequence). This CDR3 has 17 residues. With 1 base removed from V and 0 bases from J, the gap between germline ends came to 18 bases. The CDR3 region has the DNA TGTGCCTGGAGTGACCGCAGGGAGGGGTACTTGAACACTGAAGCTTTCTTT. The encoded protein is CAWSDRREGYLNTEAFF.

For the CDR3, the DNA is TGTGCCAGTCGAATATGGGCGAACTCCTACGAGCAGTACTTC. Encoded protein: CASRIWANSYEQYF. The V gene is TRBV19, the J gene TRBJ2-7, with D uncertain. V dropped 8 bases and J dropped 0 bases, with 14 bases sitting between them. There are 14 residues in the CDR3. Germline assignment: CDR1 LNHDA and CDR2 SQIVND (reference sequence).

The CDR3 nucleotides are TGCGCCAGCAGCTTGGGGGGACAGGGGCCTTTCCCCCTCCACTTT. The encoded protein is CASSLGGQGPFPLHF. The chain uses TRBV5-1 and TRBJ1-6; 10 nucleotides align to TRBD1. The CDR3 sequence is 15 residues long. Germline assignment: CDR1 SGHRS and CDR2 YFSETQ. The ends lost 0 bases at V and 13 bases at J; junction bases unmatched: 7.

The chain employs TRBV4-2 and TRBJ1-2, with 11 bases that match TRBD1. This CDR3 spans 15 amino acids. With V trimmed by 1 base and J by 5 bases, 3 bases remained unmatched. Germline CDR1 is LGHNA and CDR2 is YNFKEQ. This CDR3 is CASSQVGQGGYGYTF. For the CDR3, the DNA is TGTGCCAGCAGCCAAGTGGGACAGGGGGGTTATGGCTACACCTTC.

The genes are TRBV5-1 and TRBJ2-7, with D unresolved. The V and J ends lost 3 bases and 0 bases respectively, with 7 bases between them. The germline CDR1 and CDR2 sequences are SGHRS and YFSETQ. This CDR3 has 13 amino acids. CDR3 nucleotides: TGCGCCAGCAGCTCTAGATCCTCCTACGAGCAGTACTTC. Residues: CASSSRSSYEQYF. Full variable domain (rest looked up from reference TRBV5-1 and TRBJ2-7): KAGVTQTPRYLIKTRGQQVTLSCSPISGHRSVSWYQQTPGQGLQFLFEYFSETQRNKGNFPGRFSGRQFSNSRSEMNVSTLELGDSALYLCASSSRSSYEQYFGPGTRLTVT.

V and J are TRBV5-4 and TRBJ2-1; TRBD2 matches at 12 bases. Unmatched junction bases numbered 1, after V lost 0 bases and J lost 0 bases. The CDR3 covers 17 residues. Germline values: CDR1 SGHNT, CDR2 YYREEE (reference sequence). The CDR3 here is CASSLEGLAGSYNEQFF. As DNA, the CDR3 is TGTGCCAGCAGCTTGGAGGGACTAGCGGGCTCCTACAATGAGCAGTTCTTC. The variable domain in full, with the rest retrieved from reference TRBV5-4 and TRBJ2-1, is ETGVTQSPTHLIKTRGQQVTLRCSSQSGHNTVSWYQQALGQGPQFIFQYYREEENGRGNFPPRFSGLQFPNYSSELNVNALELDDSALYLCASSLEGLAGSYNEQFFGPGTRLTVL.

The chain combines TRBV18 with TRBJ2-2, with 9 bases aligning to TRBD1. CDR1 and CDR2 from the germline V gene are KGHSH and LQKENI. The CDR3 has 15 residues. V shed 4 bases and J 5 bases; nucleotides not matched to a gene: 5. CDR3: CASSRGQGRTGELFF. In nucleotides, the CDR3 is TGTGCCAGCTCACGTGGACAGGGGAGAACCGGGGAGCTGTTTTTT. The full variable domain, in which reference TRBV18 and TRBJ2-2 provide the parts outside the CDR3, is NAGVMQNPRHLVRRRGQEARLRCSPMKGHSHVYWYRQLPEEGLKFMVYLQKENIIDESGMPKERFSAEFPKEGPSILRIQQVVRGDSAAYFCASSRGQGRTGELFFGEGSRLTVL.

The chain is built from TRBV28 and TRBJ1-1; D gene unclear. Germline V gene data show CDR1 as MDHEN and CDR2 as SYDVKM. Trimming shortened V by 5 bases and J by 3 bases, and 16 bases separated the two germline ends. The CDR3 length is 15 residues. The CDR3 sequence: CASSPGGKTYTEAFF. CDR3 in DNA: TGTGCCAGCAGTCCCGGAGGGAAAACTTACACTGAAGCTTTCTTT.